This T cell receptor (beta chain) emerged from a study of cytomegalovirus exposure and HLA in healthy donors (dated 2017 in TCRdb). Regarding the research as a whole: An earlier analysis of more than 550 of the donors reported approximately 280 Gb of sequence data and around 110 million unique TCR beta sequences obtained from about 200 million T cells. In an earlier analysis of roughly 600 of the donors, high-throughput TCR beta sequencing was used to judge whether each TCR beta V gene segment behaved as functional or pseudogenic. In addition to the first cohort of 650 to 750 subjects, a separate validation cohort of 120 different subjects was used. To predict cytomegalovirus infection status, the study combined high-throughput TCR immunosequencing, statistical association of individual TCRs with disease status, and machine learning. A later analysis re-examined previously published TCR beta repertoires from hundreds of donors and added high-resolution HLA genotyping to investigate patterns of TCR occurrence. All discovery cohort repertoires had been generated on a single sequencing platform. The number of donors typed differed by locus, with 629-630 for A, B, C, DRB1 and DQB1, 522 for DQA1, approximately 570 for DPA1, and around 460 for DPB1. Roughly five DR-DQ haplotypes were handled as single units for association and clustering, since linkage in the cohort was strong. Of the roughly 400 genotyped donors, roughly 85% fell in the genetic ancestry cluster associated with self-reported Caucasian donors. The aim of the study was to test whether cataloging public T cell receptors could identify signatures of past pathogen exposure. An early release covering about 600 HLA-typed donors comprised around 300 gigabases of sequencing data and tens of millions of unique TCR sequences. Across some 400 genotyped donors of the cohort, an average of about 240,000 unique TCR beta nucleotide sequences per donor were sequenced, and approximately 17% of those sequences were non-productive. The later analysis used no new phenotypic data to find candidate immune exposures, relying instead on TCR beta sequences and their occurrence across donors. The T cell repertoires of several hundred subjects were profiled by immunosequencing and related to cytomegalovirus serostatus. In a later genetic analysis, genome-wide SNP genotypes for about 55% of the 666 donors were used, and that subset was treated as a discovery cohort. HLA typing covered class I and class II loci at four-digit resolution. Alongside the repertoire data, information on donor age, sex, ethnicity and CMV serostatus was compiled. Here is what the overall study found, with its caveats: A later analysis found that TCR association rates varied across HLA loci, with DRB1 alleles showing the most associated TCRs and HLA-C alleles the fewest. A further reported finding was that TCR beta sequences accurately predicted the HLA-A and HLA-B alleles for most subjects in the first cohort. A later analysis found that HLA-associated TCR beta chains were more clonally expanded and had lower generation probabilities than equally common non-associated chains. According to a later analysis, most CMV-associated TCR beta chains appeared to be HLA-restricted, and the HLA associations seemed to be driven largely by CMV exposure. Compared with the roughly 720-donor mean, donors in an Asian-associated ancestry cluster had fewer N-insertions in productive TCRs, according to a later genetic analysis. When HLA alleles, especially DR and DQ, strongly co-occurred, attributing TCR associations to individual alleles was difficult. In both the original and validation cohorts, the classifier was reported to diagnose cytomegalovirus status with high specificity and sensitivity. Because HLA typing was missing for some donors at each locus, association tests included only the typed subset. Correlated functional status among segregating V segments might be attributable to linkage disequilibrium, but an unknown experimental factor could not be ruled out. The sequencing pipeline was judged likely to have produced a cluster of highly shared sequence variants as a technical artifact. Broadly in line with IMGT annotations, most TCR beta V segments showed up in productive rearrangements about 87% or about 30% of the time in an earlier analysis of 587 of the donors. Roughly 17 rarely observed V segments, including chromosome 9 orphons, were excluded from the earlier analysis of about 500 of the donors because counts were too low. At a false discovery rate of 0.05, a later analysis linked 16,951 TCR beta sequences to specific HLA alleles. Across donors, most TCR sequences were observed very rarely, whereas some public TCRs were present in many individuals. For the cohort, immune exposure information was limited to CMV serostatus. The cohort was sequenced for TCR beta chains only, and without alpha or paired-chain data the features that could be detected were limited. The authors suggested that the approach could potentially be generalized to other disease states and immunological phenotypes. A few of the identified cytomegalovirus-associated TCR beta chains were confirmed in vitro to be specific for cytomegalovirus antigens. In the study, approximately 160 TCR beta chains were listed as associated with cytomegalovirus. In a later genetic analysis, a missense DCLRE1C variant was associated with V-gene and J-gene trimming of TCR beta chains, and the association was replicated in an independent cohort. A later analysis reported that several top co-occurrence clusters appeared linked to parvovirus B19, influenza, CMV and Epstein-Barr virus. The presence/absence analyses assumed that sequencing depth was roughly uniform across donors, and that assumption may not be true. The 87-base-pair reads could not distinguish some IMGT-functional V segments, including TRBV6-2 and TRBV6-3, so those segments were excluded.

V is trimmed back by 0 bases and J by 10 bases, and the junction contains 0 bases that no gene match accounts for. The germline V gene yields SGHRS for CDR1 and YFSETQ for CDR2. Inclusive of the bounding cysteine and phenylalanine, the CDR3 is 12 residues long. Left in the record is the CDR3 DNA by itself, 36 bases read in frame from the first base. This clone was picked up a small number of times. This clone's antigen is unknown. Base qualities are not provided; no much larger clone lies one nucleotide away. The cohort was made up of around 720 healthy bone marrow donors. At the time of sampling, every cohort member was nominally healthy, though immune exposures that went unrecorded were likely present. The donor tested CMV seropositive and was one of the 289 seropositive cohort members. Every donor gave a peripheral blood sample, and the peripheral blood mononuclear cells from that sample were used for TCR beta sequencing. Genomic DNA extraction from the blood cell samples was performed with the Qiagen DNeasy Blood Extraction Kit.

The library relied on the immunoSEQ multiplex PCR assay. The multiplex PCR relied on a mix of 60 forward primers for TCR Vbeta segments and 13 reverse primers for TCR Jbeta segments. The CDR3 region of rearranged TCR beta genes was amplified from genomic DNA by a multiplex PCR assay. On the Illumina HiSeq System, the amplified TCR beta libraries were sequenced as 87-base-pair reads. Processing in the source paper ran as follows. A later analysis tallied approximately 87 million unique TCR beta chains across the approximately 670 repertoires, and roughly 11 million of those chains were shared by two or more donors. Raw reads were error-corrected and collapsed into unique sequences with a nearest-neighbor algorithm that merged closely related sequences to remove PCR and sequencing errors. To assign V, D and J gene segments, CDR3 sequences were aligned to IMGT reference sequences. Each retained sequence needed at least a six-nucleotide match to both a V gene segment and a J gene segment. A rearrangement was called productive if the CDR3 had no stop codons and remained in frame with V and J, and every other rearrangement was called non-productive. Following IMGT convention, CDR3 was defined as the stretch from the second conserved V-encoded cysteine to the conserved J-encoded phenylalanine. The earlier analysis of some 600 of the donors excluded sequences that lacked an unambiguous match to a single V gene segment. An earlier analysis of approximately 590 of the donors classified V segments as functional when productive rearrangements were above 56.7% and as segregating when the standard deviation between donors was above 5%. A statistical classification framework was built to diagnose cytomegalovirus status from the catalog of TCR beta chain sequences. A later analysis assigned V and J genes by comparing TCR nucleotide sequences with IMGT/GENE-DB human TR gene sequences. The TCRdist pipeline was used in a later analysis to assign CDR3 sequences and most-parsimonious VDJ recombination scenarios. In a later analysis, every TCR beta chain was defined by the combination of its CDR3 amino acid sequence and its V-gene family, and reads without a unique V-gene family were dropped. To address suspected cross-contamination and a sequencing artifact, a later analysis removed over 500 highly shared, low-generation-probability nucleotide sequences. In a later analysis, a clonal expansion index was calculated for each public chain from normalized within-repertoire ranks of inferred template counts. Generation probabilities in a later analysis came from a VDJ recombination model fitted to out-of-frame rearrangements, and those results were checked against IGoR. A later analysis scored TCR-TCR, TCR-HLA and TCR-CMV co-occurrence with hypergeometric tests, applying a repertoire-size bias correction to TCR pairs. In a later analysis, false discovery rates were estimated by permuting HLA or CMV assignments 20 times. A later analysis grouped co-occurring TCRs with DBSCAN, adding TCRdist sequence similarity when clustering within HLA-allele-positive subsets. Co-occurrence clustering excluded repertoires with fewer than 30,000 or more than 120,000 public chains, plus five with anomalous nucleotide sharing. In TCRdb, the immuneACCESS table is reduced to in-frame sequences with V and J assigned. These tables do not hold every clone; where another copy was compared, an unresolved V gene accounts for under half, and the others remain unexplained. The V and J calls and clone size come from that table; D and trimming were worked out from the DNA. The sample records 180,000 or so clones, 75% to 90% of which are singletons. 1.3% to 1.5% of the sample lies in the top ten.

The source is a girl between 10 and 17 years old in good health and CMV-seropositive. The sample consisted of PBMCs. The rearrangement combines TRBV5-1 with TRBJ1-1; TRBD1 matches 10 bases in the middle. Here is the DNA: TGCGCCAGCAGCTTGGGGGACAGGGGAGCTTTCTTT. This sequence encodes CASSLGDRGAFF.